Below are 21 T cell receptor beta chains sequenced from a single sample in a study of blood T cells in healthy people across ages. Then a second PCR, running roughly 6 to 12 cycles, was carried out with a sample-barcoded 5' primer and a J-beta primer mix. TCRdb independently ran MiXCR on the 5' RACE reads; one entry per CDR3 protein. The sample has about 830,000 distinct CDR3 sequences; 58% are singletons. The specimen was blood. The receptors were sampled from a man aged 30 to 39 in good health.

The rearrangement links TRBV15 to TRBJ1-6; D is unresolved. The V end lost 5 bases, the J end lost 14 bases, and 19 bases lay between the germline ends. Germline V gives CDR1 LNHNV, CDR2 YYDKDF (reference sequence). The CDR3 runs to 14 residues. DNA of the CDR3: TGTGCCACCAGCTCCCCGACGACGGCACAGACCCTCCACTTT. Protein sequence: CATSSPTTAQTLHF.

The table lists this clonotype with a few counts. The chain combines TRBV7-8 with TRBJ2-1; D remains ambiguous. Germline values: CDR1 SGHVS, CDR2 FQNEAQ. With 8 bases removed from V and 0 bases from J, the gap between germline ends came to 17 bases. This CDR3 is 16 amino acids long. CDR3: CASPRMKQSSYNEQFF. CDR3 coding DNA: TGTGCCAGCCCGCGAATGAAACAGAGCTCCTACAATGAGCAGTTCTTC.

J is TRBJ1-2 and V is TRBV7-9; D is ambiguous. The CDR3 totals 13 residues. Per the germline V gene, CDR1 is SEHNR and CDR2 is FQNEAQ (reference sequence). The V end was cut by 3 bases, the J end by 2 bases, with 7 bases between. The CDR3, as DNA: TGTGCCAGCAGCTTCCCGGTGAACTATGGCTACACCTTC. It yields the protein CASSFPVNYGYTF.

The chain is built from TRBV7-8 and TRBJ2-1, with TRBD1 matching 9 bases. The CDR3 spans 15 residues. V shed 9 bases and J 6 bases; nucleotides not matched to a gene: 12. CDR1 and CDR2 (germline): SGHVS, FQNEAQ. The CDR3 spells CASFLRQGVSNEQFF. DNA of the CDR3: TGTGCCAGTTTCCTCCGACAGGGGGTCTCCAATGAGCAGTTCTTC.

The chain links TRBV3-1 to TRBJ2-3, with 8 bases identical to TRBD2. The CDR3 runs to 16 residues. V lost 4 bases to trimming and J lost 2 bases; unmatched junction nucleotides: 8. CDR1 and CDR2 (germline): LGHDT, YNNKEL (reference sequence). The CDR3 bases are TGTGCCAGCAGCCCCCTCAGCGGGGGCAACACAGATACGCAGTATTTT. It encodes CASSPLSGGNTDTQYF.

The chain links TRBV27 to TRBJ2-1, with unresolved D. The CDR3 has 13 residues. The V gene lost 3 bases and the J gene lost 6 bases, with 9 bases spanning the gap. Germline V CDR1 and CDR2: MNHEY, SMNVEV (reference sequence). CDR3 protein: CASSFRVGNEQFF. CDR3 coding DNA: TGTGCCAGCAGTTTCCGGGTCGGCAATGAGCAGTTCTTC.

The J gene is TRBJ2-4, the V gene TRBV6-2 or TRBV6-3; D not resolved. Between the trimmed V and J ends, which lost 0 bases and 15 bases, there was a span of 15 bases. Per the germline V gene, CDR1 is MNHEY and CDR2 is SVGEGT. CDR3 length equals 13 residues. CDR3 in DNA: TGTGCCAGCAGTTACTCGACGGTGGGGAACTTGTACTTC. It translates to CASSYSTVGNLYF.

The rearrangement uses TRBV27 and TRBJ1-1; no clear D gene. There are 12 residues in the CDR3. Trimming removed 4 bases at V and 7 bases at J, with 10 bases between. Germline V lookup: CDR1 MNHEY, CDR2 SMNVEV (reference sequence). The CDR3 region is CASSSTPSEAFF. In nucleotides, the CDR3 is TGTGCCAGCAGTTCTACGCCAAGTGAAGCTTTCTTT.

This clonotype showed up just a few times. The chain has TRBV5-1 and TRBJ2-1; 10 bases fit TRBD1. The DNA end is a closer match to TRBJ2-7, so the J assignment may be wrong. The V gene's germline CDR1 is SGHRS and CDR2 YFSETQ. The CDR3 covers 14 residues. This CDR3 is CASSSGQGGSEQYF. The CDR3 coding sequence is TGCGCCAGCAGCTCCGGACAGGGGGGTTCCGAGCAGTACTTC.

This clonotype was counted a single time. This CDR3 is CASSSYRGRRETQYF. As DNA, the CDR3 is TGTGCCAGCAGCTCATATCGGGGACGTCGGGAGACCCAGTACTTC. This chain links TRBV7-2 with TRBJ2-5, with D perhaps given as TRBD1 or TRBD2 (5 bases each). Germline V lookup: CDR1 SGHTA, CDR2 FQGNSA. Trimming removed 4 bases from V and 5 bases from J, with 17 bases in between. The CDR3 totals 15 residues.

This clonotype appeared a few times. The chain uses TRBV29-1 and TRBJ2-1; 11 bases map to TRBD2. This CDR3 is built from 13 residues. Looked up from germline, CDR1 is SQVTM and CDR2 is ANQGSEA. The CDR3 region has the DNA TGCAGTACCAATAGCGGGGGGGCATATGAGCAGTTCTTC. Protein sequence: CSTNSGGAYEQFF.

The chain links TRBV12-3 or TRBV12-4 to TRBJ2-4; tentatively, D is TRBD1 (7 bases). Between the trimmed V and J ends, which lost 3 bases and 5 bases, there was a span of 23 bases. The length of the CDR3 is 18 residues. As DNA, the CDR3 is TGTGCCAGCAGTTTTAGGCAGCAGGGGGGCATCCAACAAAACATTCAGTACTTC. Protein product: CASSFRQQGGIQQNIQYF.

The rearrangement joins TRBV3-1 to TRBJ2-2; tentative D call: TRBD2 (5 bases). The germline V and J ends were trimmed by 5 bases and 8 bases, with 15 bases remaining between them. This CDR3 region has 14 residues. Germline V gene lookup returns CDR1 LGHDT and CDR2 YNNKEL (reference sequence). CDR3 amino acids: CASSFLLGLGELFF. CDR3 sequence (DNA): TGTGCCAGCAGCTTCCTACTAGGGTTAGGGGAGCTGTTTTTT.

This chain links TRBV20-1 with TRBJ2-7; the match to TRBD1 covers 9 bases. TRBJ2-5 explains the end of the DNA better; the J call may be wrong. Germline CDR1 is DFQATT and CDR2 is SNEGSKA (reference sequence). The CDR3 totals 15 residues. CDR3: CSARDPRTGVETQYF. CDR3 nucleotides: TGCAGTGCTAGAGATCCGAGGACAGGGGTAGAGACCCAGTACTTC.

This rearrangement joins TRBV27 to TRBJ1-2, with D unresolved. CDR3 length: 15 amino acids. Germline V gene data show CDR1 as MNHEY and CDR2 as SMNVEV (reference sequence). Trimming pared 3 bases from V and 7 bases from J, leaving 18 bases between. In nucleotides, the CDR3 is TGTGCCAGCAGTTTTATCCATGCAGGAGCGATTGGCTACACCTTC. Protein product: CASSFIHAGAIGYTF.

V gene TRBV11-2 combines with J gene TRBJ2-4; D call uncertain. V lost 4 bases, J lost 5 bases, and 9 bases lay in between. The V gene's germline CDR1 is SGHAT and CDR2 FQNNGV. The CDR3 contains 13 residues. The CDR3 protein is CASSSQLENIQYF. The CDR3 nucleotides are TGTGCCAGCAGCTCGCAACTCGAAAACATTCAGTACTTC.

This clonotype has just a few counts. The genes are TRBV27 and TRBJ1-5, with no clear D. The germline gives CDR1 MNHEY, CDR2 SMNVEV (reference sequence). V gave up 6 bases and J gave up 0 bases, with 12 bases separating them. The CDR3 consists of 15 residues. CDR3 sequence reads: CASSLGWDSNQPQHF. CDR3 DNA sequence: TGTGCCAGCAGCTTAGGGTGGGATAGCAATCAGCCCCAGCATTTT.

To note about this clonotype: Sequence at one end of the junction differs from germline and may be a read error. The genes are TRBV5-6 and TRBJ2-7; TRBD2 matches 12 bases. The germline CDR1 and CDR2 sequences are SGHDT and YYEEEE. This CDR3 spans 16 amino acids. The CDR3 region is CASSPWTSGMSYKQYF. The CDR3 DNA reads TGTGCCAGCAGCCCGTGGACTAGCGGGATGTCCTACAAGCAGTACTTC.

This clonotype has only a few counts. V is TRBV7-2 and J is TRBJ2-5; D remains ambiguous. The CDR3 loop spans 14 amino acids. Germline V gene data show CDR1 as SGHTA and CDR2 as FQGNSA. V was cut by 6 bases and J by 5 bases, with 16 bases left in between. The CDR3 DNA follows: TGTGCCAGCAGGAAATCAGTCAGGTCGGAGACCCAGTACTTC. It codes for CASRKSVRSETQYF.

The chain links TRBV7-2 to TRBJ1-2; D call uncertain. This CDR3 region has 15 residues. V was trimmed by 5 bases and J by 4 bases, leaving 17 bases between them. The germline gives CDR1 SGHTA, CDR2 FQGNSA. In DNA, the CDR3 is TGTGCCAGCAGCCCGGACGTATCCCGGGGCTATGGCTACACCTTC. Encoded protein: CASSPDVSRGYGYTF.

This clonotype was observed at least ten times. The chain links TRBV29-1 to TRBJ2-4; 7 nucleotides match TRBD1. The V gene end was trimmed by 5 bases and the J gene end by 5 bases; junction bases not matched to a gene: 12. Germline V gene lookup returns CDR1 SQVTM and CDR2 ANQGSEA. The CDR3 sequence is 15 residues long. The chain's CDR3 is CSVSYVGTDENIQYF. The CDR3 bases are TGCAGCGTTTCTTACGTCGGGACAGATGAAAACATTCAGTACTTC.